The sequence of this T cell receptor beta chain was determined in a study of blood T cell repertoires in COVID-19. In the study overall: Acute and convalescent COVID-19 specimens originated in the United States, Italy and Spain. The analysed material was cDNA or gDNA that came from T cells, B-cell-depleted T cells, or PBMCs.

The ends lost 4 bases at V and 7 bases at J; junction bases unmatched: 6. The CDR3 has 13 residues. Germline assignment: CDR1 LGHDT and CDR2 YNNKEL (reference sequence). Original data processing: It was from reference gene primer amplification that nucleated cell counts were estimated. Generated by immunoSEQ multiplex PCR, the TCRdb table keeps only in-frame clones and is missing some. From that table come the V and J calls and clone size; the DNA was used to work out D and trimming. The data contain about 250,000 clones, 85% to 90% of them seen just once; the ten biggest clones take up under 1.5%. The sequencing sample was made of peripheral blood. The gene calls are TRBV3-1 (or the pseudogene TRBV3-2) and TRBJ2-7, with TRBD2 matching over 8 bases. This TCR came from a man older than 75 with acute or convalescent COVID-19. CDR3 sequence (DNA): TGTGCCAGCAGCCTCTCCAGCGGGGGAGAGCAGTACTTC. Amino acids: CASSLSSGGEQYF.